The 32 T cell receptor beta chains reported below all come from one sample, sequenced in a study of response to subunit inactivated influenza vaccine. TCRdb passed the RT-PCR reads through MiXCR, listing each CDR3 protein once. The sample yields just under 550,000 distinct CDR3 sequences, 20% to 25% seen once. These data were also filed under a second study, of T cells expressing NK-cell markers. Per that paper: TCR beta cDNA was generated via 5'RACE template switching incorporating UMIs.

This specimen was CD4+ T cells sorted from PBMCs, taken 11 to 12 days after vaccination. These receptors were collected from a man aged 45-60 years who received an inactivated influenza vaccine.

The chain links TRBV12-3 or TRBV12-4 to TRBJ2-4; 7 bases map to TRBD2. This CDR3 is built from 15 residues. With 6 bases clipped from V and 8 bases from J, the junction kept 13 bases outside the gene matches. Here the CDR3 DNA reads TGTGCCAGCAGCGCCTTCGGACTAGTCTCAGACATTCAGTACTTC. The encoded protein is CASSAFGLVSDIQYF.

The gene calls are TRBV9 and TRBJ2-3; 7 nucleotides agree with TRBD2. In germline, CDR1 is SGDLS, CDR2 YYNGEE. The junction had 7 bases not matched to a gene; V was cut back by 0 bases and J by 0 bases. CDR3 length: 17 residues. The CDR3 sequence: CASSVGGAGLSTDTQYF. The CDR3 DNA reads TGTGCCAGCAGCGTAGGAGGAGCGGGACTAAGCACAGATACGCAGTATTTT. The full variable domain, completed using reference TRBV9 and TRBJ2-3, is DSGVTQTPKHLITATGQRVTLRCSPRSGDLSVYWYQQSLDQGLQFLIQYYNGEERAKGNILERFSAQQFPDLHSELNLSSLELGDSALYFCASSVGGAGLSTDTQYFGPGTRLTVL.

The DNA of the CDR3 is TGTGCCAGCAGTTACGTGTTACTCTCTACCCAGCATTTT. Residues: CASSYVLLSTQHF. V gene TRBV6-2 or TRBV6-3 combines with J gene TRBJ1-5; no reliable D call. Germline V CDR1 and CDR2: MNHEY, SVGEGT. The CDR3 loop spans 13 amino acids. V lost 2 bases, J lost 11 bases, and 13 bases lay in between.

This clonotype was detected only a few times. This chain links TRBV10-3 with TRBJ2-5, with TRBD1 matching 10 bases. Germline V CDR1 and CDR2: ENHRY, SYGVKD. V was clipped by 6 bases and J by 4 bases; unmatched bases: 11. The CDR3 totals 16 residues. DNA for the CDR3: TGTGCCATCAGGGACCCGGGACAGGGGAGTGGAGAGACCCAGTACTTC. It is translated as CAIRDPGQGSGETQYF.

In its sample, this clonotype was seen a few times. This chain links TRBV7-3 with TRBJ2-3, with 7 positions matching TRBD2. There are 13 residues in the CDR3. Trimming at V came to 5 bases and at J to 6 bases, leaving 5 bases not matched to a gene. Germline CDR1 is SGHTA and CDR2 is FQGTGA. The CDR3 nucleotides are TGTGCCAGCAGCCGGGGAGGGTATGATACGCAGTATTTT. Translated, it gives CASSRGGYDTQYF.

The sample holds a few counts of this clonotype. The J gene is TRBJ2-5, the V gene TRBV7-2; D might be TRBD2 (7 bases). Germline values: CDR1 SGHTA, CDR2 FQGNSA. Trimming removed 0 bases at V and 4 bases at J, with 12 bases between. The CDR3 is 15 amino acids. CDR3 coding DNA: TGTGCCAGCAGCTTAGCTACAGGGAGGGCAGAGACCCAGTACTTC. Translating gives CASSLATGRAETQYF.

A few counts support this clonotype. This chain connects TRBV4-3 to TRBJ1-6, with 7 bases aligning to TRBD1. V was clipped by 2 bases and J by 10 bases; unmatched bases: 5. CDR1 and CDR2 (germline): LGHNA, YSLEER. CDR3 length: 14 residues. The CDR3 DNA sequence: TGCGCCAGCAGCCAAAACAGGGGACACTCACCCCTCCACTTT. It translates to CASSQNRGHSPLHF.

In this sample, this clonotype turned up a few times. The chain carries TRBV21-1 and TRBJ1-2. TRBV21-1 is designated a pseudogene. CDR3 size: 12 residues. The CDR3 reads CASKGSNYGYTF. CDR3 nucleotide sequence: TGTGCCAGCAAAGGCAGTAACTATGGCTACACCTTC.

The rearrangement joins TRBV2 to TRBJ2-2; 10 bases are shared with TRBD1. CDR3 size: 15 residues. Per germline, CDR1 SNHLY and CDR2 FYNNEI. V shed 2 bases and J 6 bases; nucleotides not matched to a gene: 3. CDR3 bases: TGTGCCAGCAGTGAACGGGACAGGGGTCCCGGGGAGCTGTTTTTT. Residues: CASSERDRGPGELFF.

The chain couples TRBV28 to TRBJ2-1; 9 nucleotides line up with TRBD2. Germline V gives CDR1 MDHEN, CDR2 SYDVKM. J lost 9 bases, V lost 5 bases, and 14 bases had no gene match. The CDR3 consists of 16 residues. The CDR3 DNA reads as TGTGCCAGCAGTGGGCGGATAGCGGGAGTTCTCGGTGAGCAGTTCTTC. Its translation: CASSGRIAGVLGEQFF.

This clonotype was observed a few times. This sequence joins TRBV10-3 and TRBJ1-6; no clear D. V was pared by 8 bases and J by 5 bases, with 13 bases between. This CDR3 contains 14 residues. The germline gives CDR1 ENHRY, CDR2 SYGVKD. The DNA for the CDR3 is TGTGCCATCGCCACGGACGGGGATAATTCACCCCTCCACTTT. It yields the protein CAIATDGDNSPLHF.

This clonotype was counted a few times. This chain links TRBV5-1 with TRBJ1-1; the match to TRBD1 covers 7 bases. Per the germline V gene, CDR1 is SGHRS and CDR2 is YFSETQ. Losses at the gene ends were 1 base for V and 3 bases for J; bases not matched to a gene: 9. The CDR3 is 16 amino acids. CDR3 sequence reads: CASSLRQGGMDTEAFF. In DNA form, the CDR3 reads TGCGCCAGCAGCTTGCGACAGGGAGGGATGGACACTGAAGCTTTCTTT.

The gene calls are TRBV11-2 and TRBJ2-5, with D perhaps TRBD2 (5 bases). The CDR3 extends over 13 amino acids. Trimming removed 6 bases at V and 9 bases at J, with 17 bases between. Germline CDR1 is SGHAT and CDR2 is FQNNGV. For the CDR3, the DNA is TGTGCCAGCAGGACACTAGTCGCGGCGGCCCAGTACTTC. Protein sequence: CASRTLVAAAQYF.

This clonotype was counted only a few times. The V gene is TRBV9, the J gene TRBJ2-1; 13 nucleotides line up with TRBD2. V gave up 3 bases and J gave up 9 bases; unmatched junction bases: 6. The CDR3 loop spans 15 amino acids. CDR1 and CDR2 (germline): SGDLS, YYNGEE. The CDR3 sequence is CASSAGTSGVGEQFF. The CDR3 nucleotides are TGTGCCAGCAGCGCCGGGACTAGCGGGGTGGGTGAGCAGTTCTTC.

V and J are TRBV4-3 and TRBJ1-1, with no clear D. From germline, CDR1 is LGHNA and CDR2 YSLEER. The ends were cut back, 0 bases at V and 1 base at J, with 18 bases in the middle. This CDR3 has 18 amino acids. The CDR3 nucleotides are TGCGCCAGCAGCCAAGATTTCGGCATTTTTAGCGAGAACACTGAAGCTTTCTTT. It yields the protein CASSQDFGIFSENTEAFF.

This chain connects TRBV29-1 to TRBJ1-1, with 8 positions matching TRBD1. The CDR3 is made up of 13 amino acids. V lost 7 bases, J lost 1 base, and 5 bases stayed unmatched. CDR1 and CDR2 from the germline V gene are SQVTM and ANQGSEA. CDR3 sequence reads: CSADRGPNTEAFF. The CDR3 DNA follows: TGCAGCGCAGACAGGGGCCCGAACACTGAAGCTTTCTTT.

There are a few counts of this clonotype. As DNA, the CDR3 is TGCGCCAGCAGCTTGGGAGGGACAGGGAATTATGAGCAGTTCTTC. Translating it yields CASSLGGTGNYEQFF. The chain recombines TRBV5-1 with TRBJ2-1, with 9 bases that match TRBD1. Germline CDR1 and CDR2: SGHRS and YFSETQ. The CDR3 is made up of 15 amino acids. The junction had 6 bases not matched to a gene; V was cut back by 0 bases and J by 8 bases.

Many counts were recorded for this clonotype. This rearrangement joins TRBV5-1 to TRBJ2-1, with D hard to call. The germline CDR1 and CDR2 sequences are SGHRS and YFSETQ. Trimming stripped 4 bases from V and 1 base from J, with 9 bases between. The CDR3 contains 14 residues. In nucleotides, the CDR3 is TGCGCCAGCAGCCCCGACACGTCCTACAATGAGCAGTTCTTC. Its translation is CASSPDTSYNEQFF.

The chain has TRBV2 and TRBJ2-3; possibly TRBD1 for D (6 bases). Germline assignment: CDR1 SNHLY and CDR2 FYNNEI. The germline V and J ends were trimmed by 4 bases and 2 bases, with 13 bases remaining between them. The CDR3 runs to 15 residues. The CDR3: CASSVDRRNTDTQYF. The CDR3 coding sequence is TGTGCCAGCAGTGTAGACAGGAGAAACACAGATACGCAGTATTTT.

The CDR3: CSVEETAVQYF. The CDR3 coding sequence is TGCAGCGTTGAAGAGACAGCGGTCCAGTACTTC. The chain recombines TRBV29-1 with TRBJ2-5; tentatively, D is TRBD1 or TRBD2 (5 bases each). Germline V gene data show CDR1 as SQVTM and CDR2 as ANQGSEA. The CDR3 spans 11 residues. Trimming shortened V by 0 bases and J by 10 bases, and 9 bases separated the two germline ends.

This chain joins TRBV7-2 and TRBJ1-5; TRBD1 matches at 7 bases. The CDR3 runs to 15 residues. After removal of 5 bases from V and 2 bases from J, the junction contained 6 bases not matched to a gene. Germline CDR1 SGHTA, CDR2 FQGNSA. CDR3 in amino acids: CASSQGGTGNQPQHF. CDR3 coding DNA: TGTGCCAGCAGCCAGGGGGGGACCGGCAATCAGCCCCAGCATTTT.

This clonotype was recorded a few times. The rearrangement uses TRBV28 and TRBJ2-2, with no clear D. Germline CDR1 MDHEN, CDR2 SYDVKM. V was trimmed by 8 bases and J by 8 bases, leaving 15 bases between them. This CDR3 region has 13 residues. CDR3 sequence: CASCSTALGELFF. In nucleotides, the CDR3 is TGTGCCAGCTGTTCTACAGCGTTGGGGGAGCTGTTTTTT.

CDR3 in DNA: TGTGCCAGCAGCCGTCACGGGGGGATTAACTATGGCTACACCTTC. It encodes CASSRHGGINYGYTF. The rearrangement joins TRBV6-1 to TRBJ1-2; D might be TRBD1 (5 bases). Germline assignment: CDR1 MNHNS and CDR2 SASEGT. This CDR3 spans 15 amino acids. Trimming removed 6 bases from V and 1 base from J, with 15 bases in between.

The chain carries TRBV6-1 and TRBJ2-7, with TRBD1 as a possible D gene (6 bases). The CDR3 loop spans 14 amino acids. Trimming pared 3 bases from V and 4 bases from J, leaving 13 bases between. The germline gives CDR1 MNHNS, CDR2 SASEGT. CDR3 coding DNA: TGTGCCAGCAGTGAGAGAGGGGGTGCGTACGAGCAGTACTTC. Residues: CASSERGGAYEQYF.

This clonotype was found a few times. The V gene is TRBV7-2, the J gene TRBJ1-5; 8 bases are shared with TRBD1. V was clipped by 5 bases and J by 4 bases; unmatched bases: 4. The V gene's germline CDR1 is SGHTA and CDR2 FQGNSA. The CDR3 sequence is 14 residues long. CDR3: CASSPRQGNQPQHF. CDR3 DNA sequence: TGTGCCAGCAGCCCCCGACAGGGGAATCAGCCCCAGCATTTT.

This clonotype has a handful of counts. DNA of the CDR3: TGCAGCGTTTGGGGCCTAGCGGGAGAGACCGGGGAGCTGTTTTTT. It codes for CSVWGLAGETGELFF. The chain recombines TRBV29-1 with TRBJ2-2; 10 positions agree with TRBD2. Trimming removed 5 bases from V and 5 bases from J; junction bases left unmatched: 8. The germline CDR1 and CDR2 sequences are SQVTM and ANQGSEA. The CDR3 extends over 15 amino acids.

This chain links TRBV4-2 with TRBJ2-3, with 8 bases matching TRBD1. The CDR3 runs 17 residues. Trimming cost V 2 bases and J 0 bases; bases outside gene matches: 7. From germline, CDR1 is LGHNA and CDR2 YNFKEQ. The CDR3 sequence: CASSQRNTGGSTDTQYF. The CDR3 nucleotides are TGTGCCAGCAGCCAACGTAACACAGGGGGTAGCACAGATACGCAGTATTTT.

V usage is TRBV6-1 and J usage is TRBJ1-2, with D perhaps TRBD1 (6 bases). Germline V gives CDR1 MNHNS, CDR2 SASEGT. The V end lost 2 bases, the J end lost 7 bases, and 20 bases lay between the germline ends. This CDR3 has 16 amino acids. The CDR3 here is CASSERIGRGGPGYTF. Here the CDR3 DNA reads TGTGCCAGCAGTGAACGAATCGGCAGGGGCGGGCCTGGCTACACCTTC.

The CDR3 sequence is CASSQNRVSYGYTF. The CDR3 DNA follows: TGTGCCAGCAGCCAAAACAGGGTTTCCTATGGCTACACCTTC. V is TRBV4-2 and J is TRBJ1-2, with D maybe TRBD1 (6 bases). The germline V gene has CDR1 LGHNA and CDR2 YNFKEQ. Trimming took 2 bases from V and 4 from J, leaving 11 bases between them. The CDR3 runs to 14 residues.

The genes are TRBV7-9 and TRBJ2-3, with 7 nucleotides matching TRBD1. Germline V gives CDR1 SEHNR, CDR2 FQNEAQ (reference sequence). The CDR3 length is 17 residues. The V and J ends lost 5 bases and 1 base, in that order; junction bases with no gene match: 12. CDR3: CASSHRETGSGTDTQYF. CDR3 nucleotides: TGTGCCAGCAGCCACAGAGAGACAGGGTCTGGCACAGATACGCAGTATTTT.

The V gene is TRBV20-1, the J gene TRBJ2-2; 10 bases agree with TRBD2. The CDR3 loop spans 17 amino acids. The germline V gene has CDR1 DFQATT and CDR2 SNEGSKA (reference sequence). Trimming cost V 0 bases and J 0 bases; bases outside gene matches: 4. The CDR3 region is CSARDWLAGANTGELFF. The DNA for the CDR3 is TGCAGTGCTAGAGATTGGCTAGCGGGGGCGAACACCGGGGAGCTGTTTTTT.

The chain recombines TRBV19 with TRBJ1-5; 7 bases are a match to TRBD1. Germline V gene lookup returns CDR1 LNHDA and CDR2 SQIVND (reference sequence). J lost 2 bases, V lost 3 bases, and 1 base had no gene match. The CDR3 spans 14 residues. The CDR3: CASSITGGNQPQHF. The CDR3 nucleotides are TGTGCCAGTAGTATTACAGGGGGCAATCAGCCCCAGCATTTT. The full variable domain, its missing parts supplied by reference TRBV19 and TRBJ1-5, is DGGITQSPKYLFRKEGQNVTLSCEQNLNHDAMYWYRQDPGQGLRLIYYSQIVNDFQKGDIAEGYSVSREKKESFPLTVTSAQKNPTAFYLCASSITGGNQPQHFGDGTRLSIL.